The sequence of this TCR beta chain was determined in a study of OX40 agonist ivuxolimab in advanced cancers. Study information: Three patients showed partial responses: one hepatocellular carcinoma and two cutaneous melanoma cases. Notes on the study in general: The average count of expanded clones was higher among CD8+ T cells than among CD4+.

As for this clone: The antigen remains unidentified.

Here immunoSEQ multiplex PCR was the method, and the copy in TCRdb shows in-frame clones only, minus some. The sample shows 60,000 to 65,000 clones, about 81% of them seen only once. This CDR3 comprises 15 residues. Germline V lookup: CDR1 MDHEN, CDR2 SYDVKM. Trimming removed 3 bases at V and 5 bases at J, with 11 bases between. The rearrangement links TRBV28 to TRBJ1-6; D gene unclear. The sample here was CD4+ or CD8+ T cells sorted from blood, taken in a trial of the OX40 agonist ivuxolimab. The sequence came from an adult with an advanced solid tumor such as melanoma, head and neck, liver or kidney cancer. The CDR3 reads CASSFSQANNSPLHF. The CDR3 DNA reads as TGTGCCAGCAGTTTCTCCCAGGCCAATAATTCACCCCTCCACTTT. The whole variable domain, remainder taken from reference TRBV28 and TRBJ1-6, is DVKVTQSSRYLVKRTGEKVFLECVQDMDHENMFWYRQDPGLGLRLIYFSYDVKMKEKGDIPEGYSVSREKKERFSLILESASTNQTSMYLCASSFSQANNSPLHFGNGTRLTVT.